A selection of T cell receptor beta chains follows, all from one sample in a study of naive and memory T cell subsets. TCRdb independently ran MiXCR on the UMI-ligation and nested PCR reads; one entry per CDR3 protein. The sample lists about 85,000 distinct CDR3 sequences; around 13% were seen once. Input material: central memory CD4+ T cells from blood. These receptors all stem from a human donor in good health. Both conserved end residues are part of each CDR3. The D gene is left open where the match is weak. For some rows the clone size is stated as once, few or many, or as a class when expanded; others skip it.

size	V	J	D	CDR3	DNA
few	TRBV6-5	TRBJ1-5	-	CASSYDSNQPQHF	TGTGCCAGCAGTTACGATAGCAATCAGCCCCAGCATTTT
many	TRBV6-2/TRBV6-3	TRBJ1-1	-	CASSYPQGRGTEAFF	TGTGCCAGCAGTTACCCCCAGGGCCGGGGCACTGAAGCTTTCTTT
-	TRBV3-1	TRBJ2-4	-	CASSQDIRNIQYF	TGTGCCAGCAGCCAAGATATAAGAAACATTCAGTACTTC
-	TRBV6-5	TRBJ1-2	TRBD1	CASSYTGQGDGYTF	TGTGCCAGCAGTTACACTGGACAGGGGGATGGCTACACCTTC
few	TRBV7-9	TRBJ2-7	TRBD2	CASSQERGTSGPYEQYF	TGTGCCAGCAGCCAAGAGAGGGGGACTAGCGGGCCCTACGAGCAGTACTTC
many	TRBV19	TRBJ2-7	-	CASGSGYEQYF	TGTGCCAGTGGATCGGGATACGAGCAGTACTTC
many	TRBV29-1	TRBJ2-3	TRBD1	CSVPLRTGRTDTQYF	TGCAGCGTTCCCCTCCGGACAGGTCGCACAGATACGCAGTATTTT
many	TRBV20-1	TRBJ2-3	-	CSASPPDYTQYF	TGCAGTGCTAGTCCGCCTGATTATACGCAGTATTTT
-	TRBV3-1	TRBJ2-2	TRBD1	CASSRTGAGELFF	TGTGCCAGCAGCAGGACAGGGGCCGGGGAGCTGTTTTTT
-	TRBV28	TRBJ1-2	-	CASTQSSFYGYTF	TGTGCCAGCACTCAATCATCTTTCTATGGCTACACCTTC
-	TRBV6-5	TRBJ1-4	-	CASSYQGQRNEKLFF	TGTGCCAGCAGTTATCAAGGACAGCGTAATGAAAAACTGTTTTTT
many	TRBV29-1	TRBJ1-1	-	CSVGQGNTEAFF	TGCAGCGTTGGTCAGGGTAACACTGAAGCTTTCTTT
-	TRBV20-1	TRBJ2-3	TRBD2	CSARRTSGTDTQYF	TGCAGTGCTAGAAGAACTAGCGGCACAGATACGCAGTATTTT
many	TRBV30	TRBJ2-3	-	CAWRGSADTQYF	TGTGCCTGGAGGGGATCAGCAGATACGCAGTATTTT
-	TRBV5-4	TRBJ2-3	-	CASSLFQGTDTQYF	TGTGCCAGCAGCTTGTTCCAGGGCACAGATACGCAGTATTTT
few	TRBV20-1	TRBJ2-5	TRBD2	CSALTSGGSLETQYF	TGCAGTGCCCTGACTAGCGGGGGATCATTAGAGACCCAGTACTTC
-	TRBV6-1	TRBJ2-3	-	CASSEAKNTGYSDTQYF	TGTGCCAGCAGTGAAGCGAAGAATACGGGGTACTCAGATACGCAGTATTTT
-	TRBV20-1	TRBJ2-1	-	CSARDRISSVQFF	TGCAGTGCTAGAGATCGTATTTCTAGCGTGCAGTTCTTC
-	TRBV10-3	TRBJ1-5	-	CAIAGPNQPQHF	TGTGCCATCGCAGGGCCCAATCAGCCCCAGCATTTT
many	TRBV30	TRBJ1-6	-	CAWSSGENSPLHF	TGTGCCTGGAGTTCTGGGGAGAATTCACCCCTCCACTTT
few	TRBV13	TRBJ2-5	-	CASSSWQVQGETQYF	TGTGCCAGCAGCTCGTGGCAGGTTCAGGGCGAGACCCAGTACTTC
many	TRBV7-8	TRBJ2-7	TRBD2	CASSQTLAGAPNEQYF	TGTGCCAGCAGCCAGACCCTAGCGGGAGCTCCCAACGAGCAGTACTTC
many	TRBV28	TRBJ2-5	-	CASSLGGASLTQYF	TGTGCCAGCAGTTTAGGGGGGGCGAGTCTTACCCAGTACTTC
-	TRBV2	TRBJ1-2	TRBD1	CASSGDRLGYTF	TGTGCCAGCAGTGGGGACAGGCTCGGCTACACCTTC
-	TRBV2	TRBJ2-1	TRBD2	CASTGLAGGGNEQFF	TGTGCCAGCACGGGACTAGCGGGAGGGGGTAATGAGCAGTTCTTC
-	TRBV10-3	TRBJ2-3	TRBD1	CAIRPGTGDTDTQYF	TGTGCCATCAGGCCGGGGACAGGCGACACAGATACGCAGTATTTT
few	TRBV6-2/TRBV6-3	TRBJ2-2	-	CASSSVNTGELFF	TGTGCCAGCAGCTCCGTTAACACCGGGGAGCTGTTTTTT
many	TRBV28	TRBJ2-2	-	CASMETNTGELFF	TGTGCCAGCATGGAGACTAACACCGGGGAGCTGTTTTTT
many	TRBV24-1	TRBJ2-1	TRBD1	CATSDPTGAAYNEQFF	TGTGCCACCAGTGACCCGACAGGGGCAGCCTACAATGAGCAGTTCTTC
few	TRBV27	TRBJ2-1	TRBD2	CASSLRLAGVWEQFF	TGTGCCAGCAGTTTACGACTAGCGGGAGTCTGGGAGCAGTTCTTC
many	TRBV7-9	TRBJ2-1	TRBD2	CASSPTSGRGRYNEQFF	TGTGCCAGCAGCCCGACTAGCGGGAGGGGACGCTACAATGAGCAGTTCTTC
-	TRBV3-1	TRBJ2-7	-	CASSPLPSTGSYEQYF	TGTGCCAGCAGCCCTCTACCCTCGACAGGATCCTACGAGCAGTACTTC
few	TRBV5-1	TRBJ2-1	TRBD2	CASSAVTGTSVIRSYNEQFF	TGCGCCAGCAGCGCAGTAACCGGGACTAGCGTAATCCGCTCCTACAATGAGCAGTTCTTC
-	TRBV7-3	TRBJ2-2	-	CASSLSSALNTGELFF	TGTGCCAGCAGCTTAAGTTCGGCATTGAACACCGGGGAGCTGTTTTTT
-	TRBV6-5	TRBJ2-2	TRBD1	CASKERRTGVFGIGELFF	TGTGCCAGCAAAGAGCGCCGGACAGGGGTGTTTGGTATCGGGGAGCTGTTTTTT
-	TRBV19	TRBJ2-5	-	CASSIGDVGETQYF	TGTGCCAGTAGTATAGGGGACGTTGGGGAGACCCAGTACTTC
many	TRBV5-6	TRBJ2-3	TRBD2	CASSLLRLIAGGRISTDTQYF	TGTGCCAGCAGCTTGTTGCGCCTAATAGCGGGAGGCCGGATTAGCACAGATACGCAGTATTTT
many	TRBV6-5	TRBJ2-1	-	CASSEEGLLWNEQFF	TGTGCCAGCAGTGAGGAGGGACTTTTGTGGAATGAGCAGTTCTTC
-	TRBV7-2	TRBJ1-2	-	CASSGTTRGGYTF	TGTGCCAGCAGCGGGACGACCCGGGGTGGCTACACCTTC
many	TRBV11-1	TRBJ2-7	-	CASSYESTLTYEQYF	TGTGCCAGCAGCTACGAGAGCACTTTAACCTACGAGCAGTACTTC
-	TRBV20-1	TRBJ2-7	TRBD2	CSAGLGREYEQYF	TGCAGTGCTGGCCTAGGGAGGGAGTACGAGCAGTACTTC
many	TRBV5-1	TRBJ1-1	-	CASSSAETEAFF	TGCGCCAGCAGCTCTGCGGAAACTGAAGCTTTCTTT